This is a list of T cell receptor beta chains from one sample in a study of blood T cells in healthy people across ages. TCRdb recomputed calls from the 5' RACE reads with MiXCR, one row per CDR3 protein. The sample holds 1.8 million or so distinct CDR3 sequences; approximately 40% are singletons and the top ten take roughly 24%. Material: blood. These receptors all stem from a human donor in good health. Both conserved end residues are part of each CDR3. D genes are given only for firm matches. Expanded clones get a size class; other rows say once, few or many, or leave the size out.

TRBJ1-2 few TRBV15 . TGTGCCACCAGCAGAGATCGGGACGGAGGAGTATATGGCTACACCTTC CATSRDRDGGVYGYTF
TRBJ1-1 few TRBV27 . TGTGCCAGCAGTTTAGGGGCCACACCGAACACTGAAGCTTTCTTT CASSLGATPNTEAFF
TRBJ1-2 . TRBV6-5 TRBD1 TGTGCCTCTATGGGACAGGAATCTCCGGGCTGCACCTTC CASMGQESPGCTF
TRBJ2-7 few TRBV5-6 . TGTGCCAGCAGCCCGTTCACGACAGTGTCCCCCTACGAGCAGTACTTC CASSPFTTVSPYEQYF
TRBJ1-4 once TRBV5-1 . TGCGCCAGCAGCCCGCCGGGACTCGAAAGACTGTTTTTT CASSPPGLERLFF
TRBJ2-3 . TRBV25-1 . TGTGCCAGCAGTGACCCCAGGGATTCAGATACGCAGTATTTT CASSDPRDSDTQYF
TRBJ2-3 few TRBV4-1 . TGCGCCAGCAGCCAAGATAGAGGGGGGATGGCTGGTACCACAGATACGCAGTATTTT CASSQDRGGMAGTTDTQYF
TRBJ2-1 . TRBV29-1 TRBD2 TGCAGCGCTCAGACTAGCTTATCCTACGAGCAGTTCTTC CSAQTSLSYEQFF
TRBJ2-7 . TRBV12-3/TRBV12-4 TRBD2 TGTGTCAGCAGTTTTCACAGCGGGGCAAACTACGAGCAGTACTTC CVSSFHSGANYEQYF
TRBJ2-7 . TRBV28 TRBD1 TGTGCCAGCAGCCCGTACCGGGACAGCGAGCAGTACTTC CASSPYRDSEQYF
TRBJ1-2 few TRBV5-5 . TGTGCCAGCAGCCAAATGCCGGGGAGGCTTGGCTACACCTTC CASSQMPGRLGYTF
TRBJ2-7 many TRBV28 . TGTGCCAGCAGTTTATCTGAGGGGGGCTCCTACGAGCAGTACTTC CASSLSEGGSYEQYF
TRBJ2-3 few TRBV7-9 . TGTGCCAGCACCTTAACCCTCGTGAGGCTCACAGATACGCAGTATTTT CASTLTLVRLTDTQYF